Sequencing of this T cell receptor (beta chain) was carried out in a study of shared clonotypes between healthy human individuals. Study observations and caveats: Clonotypes not shared had lower generation probabilities than those common to all four donors. Limitation of the genetic and exposure-history diversity represented came from the few donors.

On this clone itself: Its antigen is still unknown. The identical CDR3 is also encoded by other nucleotide sequences in the sample.

Using immunoSEQ multiplex PCR, the repertoire was profiled, and TCRdb retains in-frame clones only, with some absent. The sample carries 2 million to 3 million clones, 80% to 95% recorded once. The CDR3 totals 13 residues. The V end lost 3 bases, the J end lost 0 bases, and 5 bases lay between the germline ends. Germline CDR1 reads GTSNPN; CDR2 reads SVGIG (reference sequence). Sample: naive CD4+ T cells from PBMCs. Subset given: CD45RA+ positively selected. The chain recombines TRBV30 with TRBJ2-2, with unresolved D. The TCR originated in a man between 18 and 35 years old in good health. Some clones in this sample may be carry-over from other donors' samples. CDR3 protein: CAWSPANTGELFF. The CDR3 DNA reads TGTGCCTGGAGCCCCGCGAACACCGGGGAGCTGTTTTTT.